Listed here is a single TCR beta chain. As handled by the study authors: Researchers report that nucleated cell counts were estimated from reference gene primer amplification. The assay was immunoSEQ multiplex PCR, and TCRdb's table has in-frame clones only and misses some. That table gives V, J and clone size, and the DNA gave D and trimming. In the table there are approximately 85,000 clones, around 83% of which are singletons. The CDR3 is 13 residues long. The germline V gene encodes CDR1 MDHEN and CDR2 SYDVKM. V lost 2 bases, J lost 7 bases, and 4 bases stayed unmatched. The data derive from a study of blood T cell repertoires in COVID-19. Looking at the study overall: Samples representing acute and convalescent COVID-19 were sourced from the United States, Italy and Spain. From T cells, B-cell-depleted T cells, or PBMCs came the material, which was cDNA or gDNA.

Sequences were obtained from peripheral blood. The gene calls are TRBV28 and TRBJ1-1; 7 bases align to TRBD1. The receptor was isolated from a woman aged 80 or over in a cohort sampled during active or convalescent COVID-19. This chain's CDR3 is CASSLPGGIEAFF. CDR3 in DNA: TGTGCCAGCAGTTTACCAGGGGGAATTGAAGCTTTCTTT. The variable domain in full, with the rest retrieved from reference TRBV28 and TRBJ1-1, is DVKVTQSSRYLVKRTGEKVFLECVQDMDHENMFWYRQDPGLGLRLIYFSYDVKMKEKGDIPEGYSVSREKKERFSLILESASTNQTSMYLCASSLPGGIEAFFGQGTRLTVV.